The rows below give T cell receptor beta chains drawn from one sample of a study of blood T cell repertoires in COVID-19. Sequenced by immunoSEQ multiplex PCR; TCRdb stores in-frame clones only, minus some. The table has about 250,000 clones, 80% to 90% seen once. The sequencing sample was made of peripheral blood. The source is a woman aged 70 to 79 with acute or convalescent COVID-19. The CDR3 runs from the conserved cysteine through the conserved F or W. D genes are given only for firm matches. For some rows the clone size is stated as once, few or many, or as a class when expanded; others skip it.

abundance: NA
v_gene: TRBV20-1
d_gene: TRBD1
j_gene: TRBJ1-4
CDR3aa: CSASGTGNEKLFF
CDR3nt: TGCAGTGCTAGTGGGACAGGTAATGAAAAACTGTTTTTT

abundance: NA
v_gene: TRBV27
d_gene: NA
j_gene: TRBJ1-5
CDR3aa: CASSPLGTAGPPQHF
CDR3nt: TGTGCCAGCAGTCCCCTTGGGACCGCGGGGCCGCCCCAGCATTTT

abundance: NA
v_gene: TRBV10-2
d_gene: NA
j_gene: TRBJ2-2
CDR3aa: CASGSQGNTGELFF
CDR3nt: TGCGCCAGCGGATCCCAGGGGAACACCGGGGAGCTGTTTTTT

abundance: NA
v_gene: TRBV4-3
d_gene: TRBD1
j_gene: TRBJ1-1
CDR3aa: CASSQEQGPSTEAFF
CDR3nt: TGCGCCAGCAGCCAAGAACAGGGGCCCTCCACTGAAGCTTTCTTT

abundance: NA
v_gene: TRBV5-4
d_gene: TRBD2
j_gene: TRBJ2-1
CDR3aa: CASSSSGLGDEEQFF
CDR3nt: TGTGCCAGCAGTTCCTCGGGACTAGGCGACGAAGAGCAGTTCTTC

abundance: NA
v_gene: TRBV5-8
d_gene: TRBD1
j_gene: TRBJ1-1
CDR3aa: CASSLVGTGTTEAFF
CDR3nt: TGTGCCAGCAGCCTTGTCGGGACAGGGACCACTGAAGCTTTCTTT

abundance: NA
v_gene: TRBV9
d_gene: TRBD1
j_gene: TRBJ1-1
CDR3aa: CASSVGQGAMNTEAFF
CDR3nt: TGTGCCAGCAGCGTTGGACAGGGGGCGATGAACACTGAAGCTTTCTTT

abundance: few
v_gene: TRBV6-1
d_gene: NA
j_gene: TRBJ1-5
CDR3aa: CASSEESGTGNQPQHF
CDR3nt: TGTGCCAGCAGTGAAGAGTCAGGGACTGGCAATCAGCCCCAGCATTTT

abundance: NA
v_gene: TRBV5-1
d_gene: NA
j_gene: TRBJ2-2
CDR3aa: CASSLGTANTGELFF
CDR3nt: TGCGCCAGCAGCTTGGGGACAGCGAACACCGGGGAGCTGTTTTTT

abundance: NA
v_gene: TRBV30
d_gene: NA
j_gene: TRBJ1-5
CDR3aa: CAWGDGNNQPQHF
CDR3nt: TGTGCCTGGGGGGACGGGAACAATCAGCCCCAGCATTTT

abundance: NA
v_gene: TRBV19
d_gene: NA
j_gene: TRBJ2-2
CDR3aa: CASSRLVRDTGELFF
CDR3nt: TGTGCCAGTAGTCGACTAGTGCGGGACACCGGGGAGCTGTTTTTT

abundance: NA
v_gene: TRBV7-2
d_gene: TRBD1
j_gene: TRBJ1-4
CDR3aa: CASGRGQEKLFF
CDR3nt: TGTGCCAGCGGCAGGGGGCAAGAAAAACTGTTTTTT

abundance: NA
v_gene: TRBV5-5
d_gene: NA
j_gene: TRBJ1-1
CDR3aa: CASSFVWDSSAAFF
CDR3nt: TGTGCCAGCAGCTTTGTCTGGGACTCTTCTGCAGCTTTCTTT

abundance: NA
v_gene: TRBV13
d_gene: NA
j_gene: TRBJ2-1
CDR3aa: CASSPRVSAYNEQFF
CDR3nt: TGTGCTAGCAGCCCCCGGGTTAGCGCTTACAATGAGCAGTTCTTC

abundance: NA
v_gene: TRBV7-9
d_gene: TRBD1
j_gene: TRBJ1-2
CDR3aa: CASSLGTGDLFGYTF
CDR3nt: TGTGCCAGCAGCCTAGGGACAGGGGACCTATTTGGCTACACCTTC

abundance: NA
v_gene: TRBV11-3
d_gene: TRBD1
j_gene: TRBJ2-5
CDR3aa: CASSPPDRTGETQYF
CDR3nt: TGTGCCAGCAGCCCCCCGGACAGGACGGGAGAGACCCAGTACTTC

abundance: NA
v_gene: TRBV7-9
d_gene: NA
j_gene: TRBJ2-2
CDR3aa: CASSSTGKNTGELFF
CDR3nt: TGTGCCAGCAGCTCCACAGGGAAGAACACCGGGGAGCTGTTTTTT

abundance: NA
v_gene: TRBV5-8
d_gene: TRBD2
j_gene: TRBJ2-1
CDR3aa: CASSLVLRGGSFFEQFF
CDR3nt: TGTGCCAGCAGCTTGGTTCTTCGGGGGGGCAGTTTCTTTGAGCAGTTCTTC

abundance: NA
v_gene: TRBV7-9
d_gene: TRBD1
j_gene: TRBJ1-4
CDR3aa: CASSSGQGVANEKLFF
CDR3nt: TGTGCCAGCAGCTCTGGACAGGGGGTGGCTAATGAAAAACTGTTTTTT

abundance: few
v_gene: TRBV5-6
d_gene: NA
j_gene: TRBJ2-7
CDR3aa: CASSLVASPQYF
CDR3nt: TGTGCCAGCAGCTTGGTGGCCTCTCCTCAGTACTTC

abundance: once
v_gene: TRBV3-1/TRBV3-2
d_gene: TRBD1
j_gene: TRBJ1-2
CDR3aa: CASSQDLWTGAGGYTF
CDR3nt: TGTGCCAGCAGCCAAGATCTGTGGACAGGGGCAGGCGGCTACACCTTC

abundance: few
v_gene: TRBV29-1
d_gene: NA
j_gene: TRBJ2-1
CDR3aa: CSEGGAGLEQFF
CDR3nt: TGCAGCGAGGGGGGAGCGGGGCTCGAGCAGTTCTTC

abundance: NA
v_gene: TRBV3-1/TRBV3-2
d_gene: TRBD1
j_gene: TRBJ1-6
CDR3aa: CASSQAGTGRSPLHF
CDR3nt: TGTGCCAGCAGCCAAGCCGGGACAGGGAGATCACCCCTCCACTTT

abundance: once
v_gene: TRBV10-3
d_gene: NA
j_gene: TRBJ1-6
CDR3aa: CVISESRPDRNNSPLHF
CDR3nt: TGTGTCATCAGTGAGTCACGGCCCGACAGAAATAATTCACCCCTCCACTTT

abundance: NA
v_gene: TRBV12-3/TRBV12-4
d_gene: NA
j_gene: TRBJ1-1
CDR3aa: CASSLPTNTEAFF
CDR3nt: TGTGCCAGCAGCCTACCAACGAACACTGAAGCTTTCTTT

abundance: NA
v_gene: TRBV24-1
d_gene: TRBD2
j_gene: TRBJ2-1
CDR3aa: CATSDSLAGTYNEQFF
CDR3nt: TGTGCCACCAGTGACTCCCTAGCGGGGACCTACAATGAGCAGTTCTTC

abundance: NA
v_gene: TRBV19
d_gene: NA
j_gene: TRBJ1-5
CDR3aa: CASGGPYYRFNQPQHF
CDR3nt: TGTGCCAGTGGGGGCCCCTACTACAGGTTCAATCAGCCCCAGCATTTT

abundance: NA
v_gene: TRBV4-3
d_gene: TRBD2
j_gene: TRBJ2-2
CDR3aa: CASSQEWTSGAGELFF
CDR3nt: TGCGCCAGCAGCCAAGAATGGACTAGCGGGGCCGGGGAGCTGTTTTTT

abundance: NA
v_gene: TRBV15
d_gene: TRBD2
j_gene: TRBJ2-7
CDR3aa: CATSREPGGTYEQYF
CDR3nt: TGTGCCACCAGCAGAGAGCCGGGGGGTACCTACGAGCAGTACTTC

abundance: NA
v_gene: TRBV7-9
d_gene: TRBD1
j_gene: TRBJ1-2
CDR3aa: CASSLGDRSSGYTF
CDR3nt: TGTGCCAGCAGCTTAGGGGACAGATCCTCAGGCTACACCTTC

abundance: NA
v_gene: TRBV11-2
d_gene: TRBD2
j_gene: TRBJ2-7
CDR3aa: CASSIGTSGPGEQYF
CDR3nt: TGTGCCAGCAGCATAGGGACTAGCGGACCCGGCGAGCAGTACTTC

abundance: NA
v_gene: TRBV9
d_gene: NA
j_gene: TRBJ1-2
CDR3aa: CASSVPIGAYGYTF
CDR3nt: TGTGCCAGCAGCGTACCCATTGGGGCCTATGGCTACACCTTC

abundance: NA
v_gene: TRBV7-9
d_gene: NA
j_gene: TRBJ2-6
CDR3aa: CASSSWQGTLAVLTF
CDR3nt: TGTGCCAGCAGCTCTTGGCAGGGGACCCTCGCGGTCCTGACTTTC